These 23 T cell receptor beta chains originate from one sample sequenced in a study of blood T cells in healthy people across ages. The use of a sample-barcoded 5' primer and a J-beta primer mix characterized a second PCR of about 7 to 12 cycles. MiXCR was run by TCRdb on the 5' RACE reads, yielding one entry per CDR3 protein. The sample includes more than 450,000 distinct CDR3 sequences, roughly a quarter of them seen just once. The same data also went into a second study, on T cells of mothers and their children.

The sequenced sample was blood. The receptors were gathered from a boy aged 2 to 9 in good health.

CDR3 in amino acids: CASSLEYYGYTF. DNA of the CDR3: TGTGCCAGCAGCTTAGAATACTATGGCTACACCTTC. The chain uses TRBV7-9 and TRBJ1-2; no reliable D call. CDR1 is SEHNR, CDR2 FQNEAQ, per germline (reference sequence). The V end lost 1 base, the J end lost 3 bases, and 3 bases lay between the germline ends. The CDR3 consists of 12 residues. Variable domain in full (rest from reference TRBV7-9 and TRBJ1-2): DTGVSQNPRHKITKRGQNVTFRCDPISEHNRLYWYRQTLGQGPEFLTYFQNEAQLEKSRLLSDRFSAERPKGSFSTLEIQRTEQGDSAMYLCASSLEYYGYTFGSGTRLTVV.

The V call is TRBV7-9, the J call TRBJ2-5; possibly TRBD2 for D (7 bases). Between the trimmed V and J ends, which lost 1 base and 5 bases, there was a span of 14 bases. Germline V gives CDR1 SEHNR, CDR2 FQNEAQ (reference sequence). CDR3 size: 15 residues. The chain's CDR3 is CASSLGGGGGETQYF. The CDR3 DNA is TGTGCCAGCAGCTTAGGCGGGGGCGGAGGGGAGACCCAGTACTTC.

The chain links TRBV20-1 to TRBJ2-3; D possibly corresponds to TRBD2 (5 bases). The germline gives CDR1 DFQATT, CDR2 SNEGSKA (reference sequence). This CDR3 is 15 amino acids long. Trimming took 5 bases from V and 2 from J, leaving 17 bases between them. CDR3 DNA sequence: TGCAGTGCTGTAGAGTGGGAGCGGAACACAGATACGCAGTATTTT. Its protein is CSAVEWERNTDTQYF.

The chain recombines TRBV27 with TRBJ2-1, with 7 bases aligning to TRBD1. Germline CDR1 and CDR2: MNHEY and SMNVEV (reference sequence). This CDR3 contains 13 residues. V shed 6 bases, J shed 3 bases, and the junction held 2 bases outside the gene matches. The CDR3 DNA follows: TGTGCCAGCAGGACAGGGTTCTACAATGAGCAGTTCTTC. This codes for CASRTGFYNEQFF.

The chain carries TRBV28 and TRBJ2-7, with TRBD2 as a possible D gene (7 bases). CDR1 is MDHEN and CDR2 is SYDVKM in the germline V gene. The CDR3 runs 16 residues. Trimming shortened V by 5 bases and J by 3 bases, and 20 bases separated the two germline ends. In nucleotides, the CDR3 is TGTGCCAGCAGTCCGAAGGGGGGGCAACTATTCTACGAGCAGTACTTC. It translates to CASSPKGGQLFYEQYF.

The chain links TRBV7-2 to TRBJ2-7, with 9 nucleotides matching TRBD2. This CDR3 contains 17 residues. The junction had 10 bases not matched to a gene; V was cut back by 4 bases and J by 0 bases. In germline, CDR1 is SGHTA, CDR2 FQGNSA. The CDR3 here is CASSWGGASGDSYEQYF. In nucleotides, the CDR3 is TGTGCCAGCAGCTGGGGCGGGGCTAGCGGGGACTCCTACGAGCAGTACTTC.

The table lists this clonotype with a few counts. The rearrangement joins TRBV6-5 to TRBJ2-5; 7 positions agree with TRBD1. This CDR3 has 19 residues. Germline loops: CDR1 MNHEY, CDR2 SVGAGI. The V gene end was trimmed by 2 bases and the J gene end by 3 bases; junction bases not matched to a gene: 18. The CDR3 DNA follows: TGTGCCAGCAGTTACCCCAACCCACTAGAAAGGGGGCCAAAAGAGACCCAGTACTTC. It translates to CASSYPNPLERGPKETQYF.

V and J are TRBV28 and TRBJ1-3; D not certain. The CDR3 has 13 residues. Germline V gene data show CDR1 as MDHEN and CDR2 as SYDVKM. Trimming removed 7 bases from V and 5 bases from J, with 12 bases in between. The CDR3 DNA reads as TGTGCCAGCACGATCGATTCCCGAAACACCATATATTTT. Amino acids: CASTIDSRNTIYF.

This clonotype has a handful of counts. The chain joins TRBV6-1 to TRBJ2-7; 8 bases are shared with TRBD2. Per germline, CDR1 MNHNS and CDR2 SASEGT. The CDR3 totals 15 residues. V gave up 2 bases and J gave up 4 bases; unmatched junction bases: 7. This CDR3 is CASSEPSGRGYEQYF. The CDR3 DNA reads TGTGCCAGCAGTGAACCCAGCGGGAGAGGTTACGAGCAGTACTTC.

This clonotype has just a few counts. The rearrangement links TRBV19 to TRBJ2-3, with TRBD2 matching 7 bases. With V trimmed by 9 bases and J by 5 bases, 8 bases remained unmatched. The germline CDR1 and CDR2 sequences are LNHDA and SQIVND (reference sequence). This CDR3 spans 13 amino acids. This CDR3 is CASTGGRGDTQYF. The CDR3 coding sequence is TGTGCCAGCACGGGAGGTAGAGGAGATACGCAGTATTTT.

This clonotype was seen many times. This chain connects TRBV12-3 or TRBV12-4 to TRBJ2-1, with 12 nucleotides matching TRBD2. The trim removed 3 bases at V and 13 bases at J, leaving 7 bases unmatched. The CDR3 sequence is 14 residues long. The CDR3 loop is CASSLTSGGLKQFF. In nucleotides, the CDR3 is TGTGCCAGCAGTTTGACTAGCGGGGGCTTGAAACAGTTCTTC.

In this sample, this clonotype turned up a few times. This chain connects TRBV11-2 to TRBJ2-7; 9 positions agree with TRBD1. This CDR3 has 15 residues. The germline CDR1 and CDR2 sequences are SGHAT and FQNNGV. Trimming at V came to 3 bases and at J to 1 base, leaving 4 bases not matched to a gene. CDR3 sequence: CASSFGTGFSYEQYF. CDR3 DNA sequence: TGTGCCAGCAGCTTCGGGACAGGGTTTTCCTACGAGCAGTACTTC.

The genes are TRBV2 and TRBJ1-1; unclear D gene. The CDR3 contains 13 residues. The germline V and J ends were trimmed by 3 bases and 1 base, with 6 bases remaining between them. Looked up from germline, CDR1 is SNHLY and CDR2 is FYNNEI. CDR3 sequence: CASSEPGNTEAFF. The CDR3 nucleotides are TGTGCCAGCAGTGAGCCCGGGAACACTGAAGCTTTCTTT.

The sample holds a few counts of this clonotype. CDR3 loop: CASRREGGELFF. DNA of the CDR3: TGTGCCAGCAGGAGAGAAGGCGGGGAGCTGTTTTTT. This sequence joins TRBV6-2 or TRBV6-3 and TRBJ2-2, with no clear D. Germline V gene sequence: CDR1 MNHEY, CDR2 SVGEGT. The CDR3 runs to 12 residues. Deletions cut 6 bases from V and 7 bases from J, with 9 bases between.

The chain couples TRBV6-4 to TRBJ2-1, with D uncertain. CDR1 and CDR2 (germline): MRHNA, SNTAGT. The V and J ends lost 0 bases and 6 bases respectively, with 12 bases between them. CDR3 size: 15 residues. The CDR3 spells CASSDSPAEFNEQFF. In DNA, the CDR3 is TGTGCCAGCAGTGACTCTCCAGCTGAGTTCAATGAGCAGTTCTTC.

This sequence joins TRBV29-1 and TRBJ2-1, with 7 bases lining up with TRBD2. Germline V lookup: CDR1 SQVTM, CDR2 ANQGSEA. The CDR3 sequence is 13 residues long. Trimming at V came to 7 bases and at J to 3 bases, leaving 6 bases not matched to a gene. The CDR3 loop is CSAHGGDYNEQFF. DNA of the CDR3: TGCAGCGCGCATGGGGGGGACTACAATGAGCAGTTCTTC.

This clonotype has only a few counts. The chain recombines TRBV12-3 or TRBV12-4 with TRBJ2-1, with a weak D call TRBD1 (5 bases). Deletions cut 3 bases from V and 2 bases from J, with 11 bases between. The CDR3 has 15 residues. CDR3: CASSFLDRPYNEQFF. The CDR3 region has the DNA TGTGCCAGCAGTTTTCTTGACAGACCCTACAATGAGCAGTTCTTC.

This clonotype showed up just a few times. The chain has TRBV6-5 and TRBJ2-1; 8 bases are shared with TRBD2. Trimming removed 4 bases from V and 7 bases from J; junction bases left unmatched: 12. The germline V gene encodes CDR1 MNHEY and CDR2 SVGAGI. The CDR3 contains 16 residues. CDR3 DNA: TGTGCCAGCAGTTCCCCCCCAAGCGGGAGAGGGAATGAGCAGTTCTTC. It translates to CASSSPPSGRGNEQFF.

The chain joins TRBV29-1 to TRBJ1-1, with D unresolved. V shed 4 bases and J shed 1 base, with 7 bases lying between them. CDR1 is SQVTM, CDR2 ANQGSEA, per germline. This CDR3 has 12 residues. The CDR3 DNA reads as TGCAGCGTTGGGCGGGGGAACACTGAAGCTTTCTTT. Its protein product is CSVGRGNTEAFF. Complete variable domain (other parts from reference TRBV29-1 and TRBJ1-1): SAVISQKPSRDICQRGTSLTIQCQVDSQVTMMFWYRQQPGQSLTLIATANQGSEATYESGFVIDKFPISRPNLTFSTLTVSNMSPEDSSIYLCSVGRGNTEAFFGQGTRLTVV.

About this clonotype: A read error may account for a junction end that differs from germline. The CDR3 nucleotides read TGTACCAGCAGCCCGCGTGGTAGCGGGAGGAGGCGGGTGTCCTACAATGAGCAGTTCTTC. Translation: CTSSPRGSGRRRVSYNEQFF. V and J are TRBV11-2 and TRBJ2-1; 10 nucleotides align to TRBD2. The CDR3 has 20 amino acids. Germline CDR1 reads SGHAT; CDR2 reads FQNNGV.

This clonotype was picked up a small number of times. The CDR3 DNA reads TGTGCCAGCAGTGCCCCGACAGACTCCTACGAGCAGTACTTC. Translated: CASSAPTDSYEQYF. V is TRBV6-2 or TRBV6-3 and J is TRBJ2-7; perhaps TRBD1 as D (5 bases). This CDR3 comprises 14 residues. V lost 5 bases to trimming and J lost 0 bases, with 11 bases between them. The germline V gene has CDR1 MNHEY and CDR2 SVGEGT.

This clonotype appeared a few times. A much larger clone lies one base from this, so it may be a read error. V usage is TRBV29-1 and J usage is TRBJ2-5, with D tentatively TRBD2 (5 bases). The CDR3 has 12 amino acids. Germline V gives CDR1 SQVTM, CDR2 ANQGSEA. V gave up 5 bases and J gave up 9 bases, with 16 bases separating them. Here the CDR3 reads CSVNRGAKAQYF. As DNA, the CDR3 is TGCAGCGTTAACCGGGGTGCAAAGGCCCAGTACTTC.

The chain has TRBV20-1 and TRBJ2-7; 7 positions match TRBD2. The length of the CDR3 is 14 residues. The J segment lost 3 bases and the V segment lost 3 bases, leaving 8 bases of the junction unmatched. Germline V lookup: CDR1 DFQATT, CDR2 SNEGSKA (reference sequence). The CDR3 protein is CSARGRENSYEQYF. DNA of the CDR3: TGCAGTGCTAGGGGGCGGGAGAATAGCTACGAGCAGTACTTC.